This entry lists 27 T cell receptor beta chains sequenced from one sample in a study of cytotoxic CD8 clonotypes in ibrutinib-treated CLL (dated by TCRdb to the early 2020s). Sample time point, as interpreted from the label and publication: 20 to 25 months on ibrutinib. Libraries came from the immunoSEQ multiplex PCR assay. The source is immuneACCESS, and TCRdb retained only in-frame sequences with V and J called. Part of the clones is not carried over; for the studies checked, unresolved V genes explain less than half of this, and the remainder is unexplained. Present in this sample are around 250,000 clones, roughly 70% of which were seen just once. Just over 15% of the sample goes to the ten largest clones. This specimen consisted of PBMCs, obtained after 24 months of ibrutinib treatment. The receptors here all came from a human donor with chronic lymphocytic leukemia.

The V and J genes are TRBV9 and TRBJ2-1; TRBD2 is a possible D gene (6 bases). Germline CDR1 is SGDLS and CDR2 is YYNGEE. Trimming removed 1 base at V and 5 bases at J, with 16 bases between. This CDR3 is built from 16 residues. This chain's CDR3 is CASSVWARGGNNEQFF. The CDR3 region has the DNA TGTGCCAGCAGCGTATGGGCTCGCGGCGGGAACAATGAGCAGTTCTTC.

The V call is TRBV28, the J call TRBJ2-7; 9 bases line up with TRBD1. The germline CDR1 and CDR2 sequences are MDHEN and SYDVKM. With 7 bases clipped from V and 2 bases from J, the junction kept 3 bases outside the gene matches. This CDR3 has 13 residues. DNA for the CDR3: TGTGCCAGCACTTACAGGGGGCCCTACGAGCAGTACTTC. Its translation: CASTYRGPYEQYF.

The chain couples TRBV18 to TRBJ2-3; D remains ambiguous. V was trimmed by 0 bases and J by 2 bases, leaving 3 bases between them. CDR3 length: 13 residues. Germline V CDR1 and CDR2: KGHSH, LQKENI. The CDR3, as DNA: TGTGCCAGCTCACCACCGAACACAGATACGCAGTATTTT. Translated, it gives CASSPPNTDTQYF.

Here the CDR3 reads CASSPLPGRHEKLFF. The CDR3 DNA reads as TGTGCCAGCAGTCCTCTACCGGGACGGCATGAAAAACTGTTTTTT. The chain uses TRBV28 and TRBJ1-4; D perhaps matches TRBD1 (5 bases). Trimming removed 5 bases from V and 6 bases from J, with 16 bases in between. The CDR3 consists of 15 residues. Germline CDR1 reads MDHEN; CDR2 reads SYDVKM. The full variable domain, its missing parts supplied by reference TRBV28 and TRBJ1-4, is DVKVTQSSRYLVKRTGEKVFLECVQDMDHENMFWYRQDPGLGLRLIYFSYDVKMKEKGDIPEGYSVSREKKERFSLILESASTNQTSMYLCASSPLPGRHEKLFFGSGTQLSVL.

V gene TRBV29-1 combines with J gene TRBJ1-1, with 8 positions matching TRBD1. Germline values: CDR1 SQVTM, CDR2 ANQGSEA. There are 16 residues in the CDR3. Unmatched junction bases numbered 13, after V lost 2 bases and J lost 5 bases. In DNA, the CDR3 is TGCAGCGTTGAACGGGGCCAGGGGGCAGTTAGGACTGAAGCTTTCTTT. Translated, it gives CSVERGQGAVRTEAFF.

The chain joins TRBV29-1 to TRBJ2-1; the D gene could be TRBD1 or TRBD2 (5 bases each). The CDR3 consists of 14 residues. The germline CDR1 and CDR2 sequences are SQVTM and ANQGSEA. The V gene lost 2 bases and the J gene lost 7 bases, with 15 bases spanning the gap. In DNA, the CDR3 is TGCAGCGTTGAAACCCTACAGGAGGATAATGAGCAGTTCTTC. Translated, it gives CSVETLQEDNEQFF.

The rearrangement uses TRBV7-3 and TRBJ1-3, with 8 nucleotides matching TRBD1. This CDR3 spans 15 amino acids. Trimming cost V 2 bases and J 4 bases; bases outside gene matches: 4. Per germline, CDR1 SGHTA and CDR2 FQGTGA. The CDR3 sequence: CASSLGTGGGNTIYF. The CDR3 region has the DNA TGTGCCAGCAGCTTAGGGACAGGAGGGGGAAACACCATATATTTT.

This clone was observed a handful of times. The chain employs TRBV2 and TRBJ2-7, with D possibly being TRBD1 (5 bases). V lost 6 bases and J lost 4, with 22 bases in between. The CDR3 totals 16 residues. The germline CDR1 and CDR2 sequences are SNHLY and FYNNEI. CDR3 in DNA: TGTGCCAGCAGGGGTCACCCACTCGGAAGGACATACGAGCAGTACTTC. Protein sequence: CASRGHPLGRTYEQYF.

The rearrangement joins TRBV11-1 to TRBJ1-4, with D unresolved. Trimming stripped 0 bases from V and 5 bases from J, with 13 bases between. From germline, CDR1 is SGHAT and CDR2 FQDESV (reference sequence). CDR3 length: 16 residues. CDR3 bases: TGTGCCAGCAGCTTAGCGGTGGCGGAGGGCAATGAAAAACTGTTTTTT. Amino acid sequence: CASSLAVAEGNEKLFF. The variable domain in full, with the rest retrieved from reference TRBV11-1 and TRBJ1-4, is EAEVAQSPRYKITEKSQAVAFWCDPISGHATLYWYRQILGQGPELLVQFQDESVVDDSQLPKDRFSAERLKGVDSTLKIQPAELGDSAMYLCASSLAVAEGNEKLFFGSGTQLSVL.

The gene calls are TRBV7-3 and TRBJ2-7; 11 bases line up with TRBD2. The CDR3 runs 15 residues. Looked up from germline, CDR1 is SGHTA and CDR2 is FQGTGA. Trimming removed 4 bases from V and 3 bases from J; junction bases left unmatched: 5. CDR3 nucleotide sequence: TGTGCCAGCAGCTCTGGGACTAGCGGAAACTACGAGCAGTACTTC. It codes for CASSSGTSGNYEQYF.

The chain recombines TRBV29-1 with TRBJ2-7, with a possible D match to TRBD1 (6 bases). The CDR3 length is 12 residues. Germline V gene data show CDR1 as SQVTM and CDR2 as ANQGSEA. V lost 6 bases and J 3 bases, leaving 12 bases between the germline ends. For the CDR3, the DNA is TGCAGCGTAACAGGGCCAGACTACGAGCAGTACTTC. This encodes CSVTGPDYEQYF.

This clone showed up just a few times. The rearrangement uses TRBV7-6 and TRBJ1-2; 8 nucleotides align to TRBD1. V dropped 3 bases and J dropped 6; count of bases not matched to a gene: 9. Per the germline V gene, CDR1 is SGHVS and CDR2 is FNYEAQ. The CDR3 loop spans 15 amino acids. CDR3 bases: TGTGCCAGCAGCTTTACGGACAGGGACCCAGATGGCTACACCTTC. It encodes CASSFTDRDPDGYTF.

The CDR3 reads CASSIGGRVTDTQYF. The CDR3 DNA is TGTGCCAGTAGTATAGGAGGGAGAGTCACAGATACGCAGTATTTT. The chain combines TRBV19 with TRBJ2-3; possibly TRBD2 for D (5 bases). The CDR3 has 15 residues. CDR1 and CDR2 (germline): LNHDA, SQIVND (reference sequence). The V end was cut by 1 base, the J end by 2 bases, with 10 bases between.

This rearrangement joins TRBV28 to TRBJ1-2; D might be TRBD1 (6 bases). The CDR3 has 17 residues. With 2 bases removed from V and 5 bases from J, the gap between germline ends came to 21 bases. From germline, CDR1 is MDHEN and CDR2 SYDVKM. DNA for the CDR3: TGTGCCAGCAGTTTAGGTTTTGGGGGCGCTACCTTGTATGGCTACACCTTC. The encoded protein is CASSLGFGGATLYGYTF.

The chain recombines TRBV6-6 with TRBJ2-7, with D possibly being TRBD1 (5 bases). CDR1 and CDR2 from the germline V gene are MNHNY and SVGAGI (reference sequence). The CDR3 spans 14 residues. The germline V and J ends were trimmed by 4 bases and 2 bases, with 12 bases remaining between them. In nucleotides, the CDR3 is TGTGCCAGCAGTTCGCTAGGGGAAGCCTACGAGCAGTACTTC. The encoded protein is CASSSLGEAYEQYF.

The chain links TRBV2 to TRBJ1-2; unclear D gene. CDR3 length: 12 residues. Deletions cut 1 base from V and 4 bases from J, with 4 bases between. Germline V gene sequence: CDR1 SNHLY, CDR2 FYNNEI. The DNA for the CDR3 is TGTGCCAGCAGTGAAGAAGCCTATGGCTACACCTTC. Translation gives CASSEEAYGYTF.

This chain links TRBV5-1 with TRBJ2-3, with D possibly TRBD2 on 6 matching bases. V dropped 0 bases and J dropped 5 bases, with 13 bases sitting between them. Germline V lookup: CDR1 SGHRS, CDR2 YFSETQ. The CDR3 runs to 15 residues. DNA of the CDR3: TGCGCCAGCAGCTTGGCCGCGGGGCTCGGAGATACGCAGTATTTT. As protein: CASSLAAGLGDTQYF.

This chain uses TRBV4-3 with TRBJ2-7; TRBD1 matches 7 bases. The J segment lost 5 bases and the V segment lost 0 bases, leaving 16 bases of the junction unmatched. CDR3 length: 18 residues. Per germline, CDR1 LGHNA and CDR2 YSLEER. The CDR3 nucleotides read TGCGCCAGCAGCCAAGATGACGCCCGGACAGGTTTTTCCCACGAGCAGTACTTC. This sequence encodes CASSQDDARTGFSHEQYF.

The V and J genes are TRBV7-3 and TRBJ2-7; D ambiguous. There are 14 residues in the CDR3. Trimming stripped 3 bases from V and 5 bases from J, with 14 bases between. The germline V gene encodes CDR1 SGHTA and CDR2 FQGTGA. The DNA for the CDR3 is TGTGCCAGCAGCTTTCGGCTCGCCCCCCACGAGCAGTACTTC. The encoded protein is CASSFRLAPHEQYF.

The chain has TRBV28 and TRBJ2-3; maybe TRBD2 (6 bases). Trimming took off 6 bases at V and 6 bases at J, with 13 bases between the two ends. This CDR3 has 13 residues. CDR1 is MDHEN and CDR2 is SYDVKM in the germline V gene. The CDR3 DNA reads TGTGCCAGCAGGCTGGAGGGAGTGGATACGCAGTATTTT. Its translation is CASRLEGVDTQYF.

The chain couples TRBV5-1 to TRBJ1-2; TRBD1 might be the D (6 bases). Germline CDR1 SGHRS, CDR2 YFSETQ. Trimming removed 0 bases from V and 8 bases from J, with 8 bases in between. This CDR3 is built from 12 residues. Here the CDR3 DNA reads TGCGCCAGCAGCTTGGCCGGACAGGGCTACACCTTC. Residues: CASSLAGQGYTF.

This clone was found a few times. The chain carries TRBV6-5 and TRBJ2-7, with 12 bases matching TRBD2. J lost 8 bases, V lost 5 bases, and 7 bases had no gene match. Germline lookup yields CDR1 MNHEY and CDR2 SVGAGI. The CDR3 has 14 residues. CDR3 loop: CASSRLAGEGKQYF. The CDR3 coding sequence is TGTGCCAGCAGTCGACTAGCGGGAGAAGGGAAGCAGTACTTC.

This clone occurred a few times. The chain uses TRBV28 and TRBJ1-5, with no clear D. CDR1 and CDR2 from the germline V gene are MDHEN and SYDVKM. Trimming stripped 8 bases from V and 6 bases from J, with 11 bases between. CDR3 size: 12 residues. This CDR3 is CASSSRVQPQHF. CDR3 bases: TGTGCCAGCTCGTCCCGGGTTCAGCCCCAGCATTTT.

This clone has just a few counts. The chain is built from TRBV7-8 and TRBJ2-1, with a tentative D call TRBD2 (6 bases). Trimming took off 8 bases at V and 2 bases at J, with 19 bases between the two ends. The germline CDR1 and CDR2 sequences are SGHVS and FQNEAQ. This CDR3 has 16 amino acids. CDR3: CASRSAGTGTYNEQFF. The DNA for the CDR3 is TGTGCCAGCCGGTCAGCCGGGACTGGTACCTACAATGAGCAGTTCTTC. The full variable domain, its missing parts supplied by reference TRBV7-8 and TRBJ2-1, is GAGVSQSPRYKVAKRGQDVALRCDPISGHVSLFWYQQALGQGPEFLTYFQNEAQLDKSGLPSDRFFAERPEGSVSTLKIQRTQQEDSAVYLCASRSAGTGTYNEQFFGPGTRLTVL.

The rearrangement uses TRBV5-1 and TRBJ1-1, with 7 bases fitting TRBD1. This CDR3 is built from 15 residues. The germline V gene encodes CDR1 SGHRS and CDR2 YFSETQ. The V and J ends lost 4 bases and 1 base, in that order; junction bases with no gene match: 7. The CDR3 DNA reads TGCGCCAGCAGCCTTACGGACAGGTCGAACACTGAAGCTTTCTTT. It codes for CASSLTDRSNTEAFF.

The V call is TRBV28, the J call TRBJ2-1; TRBD2 might be the D (5 bases). Germline V gene lookup returns CDR1 MDHEN and CDR2 SYDVKM. The V and J ends lost 6 bases and 9 bases respectively, with 12 bases between them. The CDR3 covers 12 residues. This CDR3 reads CASSNPRGEQFF. The CDR3 DNA is TGTGCCAGCAGCAATCCACGGGGTGAGCAGTTCTTC.

The genes are TRBV25-1 and TRBJ2-1; TRBD2 is a possible D gene (6 bases). Germline V CDR1 and CDR2: MGHDK, SYGVNS. CDR3 size: 13 residues. V was shortened by 10 bases and J by 6 bases, with 16 bases between the two germline ends. For the CDR3, the DNA is TGTGCCACCGTCGCATGGGGAGGCAATGAGCAGTTCTTC. Protein product: CATVAWGGNEQFF.